This T cell receptor (beta chain) was sequenced during a study of post-analysis software for immune sequencing data. Study-level findings and limits: Five or six TRBV segments, TRBV5-6, TRBV5-1 and TRBV20-1 among them, were found more frequent in patients than controls. The normalized Chao1 diversity of multiple sclerosis patients was significantly lower than that of controls.

The TCR beta cDNA libraries carried unique molecular identifiers. The authors obtained roughly 0.5 million cDNA molecules from about 0.94 to 9.7 million T cells. MiXCR, run by TCRdb on the PCR reads, gives a single entry per CDR3 protein. The profile shows roughly 580,000 distinct CDR3 sequences, around 40% of them singletons. Germline assignment: CDR1 DFQATT and CDR2 SNEGSKA (reference sequence). Trimming pared 6 bases from V and 5 bases from J, leaving 19 bases between. This CDR3 has 14 amino acids. Concerning this clonotype: Antigen unknown.

The sequencing input was blood. The V gene is TRBV20-1, the J gene TRBJ2-5; tentatively, D is TRBD2 (5 bases). The sequence derives from a girl aged 5 to 17 with multiple sclerosis. CDR3 in DNA: TGCAGTGCAGTGAGGATGCTTAGAGGGGAGACCCAGTACTTC. Encoded protein: CSAVRMLRGETQYF.